This passage covers 10 T cell receptor beta chains from one sample sequenced in a study of cytotoxic CD8 clonotypes in ibrutinib-treated CLL. The data were produced by immunoSEQ multiplex PCR, yet TCRdb's version contains in-frame clones alone and is incomplete. The data contain about 130,000 clones, about 76% of them singletons. Material: PBMCs, obtained after 24 months of ibrutinib treatment. All receptors derive from a human donor with chronic lymphocytic leukemia.

V gene TRBV28 combines with J gene TRBJ2-1, with D possibly called TRBD1 or TRBD2 (6 bases each). The CDR3 has 14 residues. Per the germline V gene, CDR1 is MDHEN and CDR2 is SYDVKM. V was clipped by 6 bases and J by 2 bases, with 11 bases between them. DNA of the CDR3: TGTGCCAGCAGGGTGGGGGGCGCCTACAATGAGCAGTTCTTC. Translation gives CASRVGGAYNEQFF.

This sequence joins TRBV4-2 and TRBJ2-5; D is possibly TRBD1 (5 bases). The germline V and J ends were trimmed by 1 base and 1 base, with 13 bases remaining between them. This CDR3 is built from 16 residues. Germline CDR1 and CDR2: LGHNA and YNFKEQ. CDR3 residues: CASSQGGGSGQETQYF. In nucleotides, the CDR3 is TGTGCCAGCAGCCAAGGGGGCGGCAGTGGCCAAGAGACCCAGTACTTC.

This chain links TRBV5-1 with TRBJ1-2; 7 bases match TRBD1. The CDR3 spans 14 residues. Unmatched junction bases numbered 11, after V lost 7 bases and J lost 5 bases. CDR1 is SGHRS, CDR2 YFSETQ, per germline. In DNA, the CDR3 is TGCGCCAGCGGAACCGGGACAGCCTCATATGGCTACACCTTC. Its translation is CASGTGTASYGYTF.

V and J are TRBV21-1 and TRBJ2-5; the table assigns TRBD2, which was not confirmed against the DNA. TRBV21-1 is a documented pseudogene. This CDR3 has 16 amino acids. For the CDR3, the DNA is TGTGCCAGCAGCTTGGGACTAGCGGGAGGTTGGGAGACCCAGTACTTC. Amino acid sequence: CASSLGLAGGWETQYF.

This CDR3 is CASSQGTDLGRYF. CDR3 DNA: TGCGCCAGCAGCCAAGGGACCGACCTTGGGCGGTACTTC. V gene TRBV5-1 combines with J gene TRBJ2-7, with D perhaps assigned TRBD1 or TRBD2 (5 bases each). The length of the CDR3 is 13 residues. The germline gives CDR1 SGHRS, CDR2 YFSETQ. Trimming removed 4 bases from V and 12 bases from J, with 20 bases in between.

The rearrangement joins TRBV28 to TRBJ1-5; D remains ambiguous. V was clipped by 8 bases and J by 2 bases, with 16 bases between them. This CDR3 is built from 15 residues. Germline-derived CDR1 and CDR2 are MDHEN and SYDVKM. This chain's CDR3 is CASQGSLVGNQPQHF. The CDR3 DNA is TGTGCCAGCCAAGGCAGCCTGGTTGGCAATCAGCCCCAGCATTTT.

This chain uses TRBV28 with TRBJ2-7; 7 nucleotides align to TRBD2. The trim removed 5 bases at V and 1 base at J, leaving 14 bases unmatched. Germline CDR1 is MDHEN and CDR2 is SYDVKM. The length of the CDR3 is 17 residues. CDR3 DNA: TGTGCCAGCAGTGGTAAGGGTCACAAGGGAGGGTCCTACGAGCAGTACTTC. Its translation: CASSGKGHKGGSYEQYF.

This chain connects TRBV10-3 to TRBJ2-5; 13 bases are shared with TRBD2. After removal of 6 bases from V and 2 bases from J, the junction contained 6 bases not matched to a gene. This CDR3 has 16 residues. Germline values: CDR1 ENHRY, CDR2 SYGVKD. In DNA form, the CDR3 reads TGTGCCATCAGAGACGGGACTAGCGGGGAGCAAGAGACCCAGTACTTC. As protein: CAIRDGTSGEQETQYF.

The rearrangement links TRBV7-2 to TRBJ2-1; D possibly matches TRBD1 or TRBD2 (5 bases each). The CDR3 contains 15 residues. From germline, CDR1 is SGHTA and CDR2 FQGNSA. V was pared by 1 base and J by 3 bases, with 10 bases between. CDR3 in DNA: TGTGCCAGCAGCTTAGTTGGGACCGACTACAATGAGCAGTTCTTC. Residues: CASSLVGTDYNEQFF.

The chain links TRBV2 to TRBJ1-5, with D perhaps matching TRBD1 (6 bases). The CDR3 has 14 amino acids. Germline V gives CDR1 SNHLY, CDR2 FYNNEI. V lost 8 bases and J 6 bases, leaving 17 bases between the germline ends. CDR3 region: CASDTGFVGQPQHF. CDR3 in DNA: TGTGCCAGCGATACAGGGTTTGTGGGTCAGCCCCAGCATTTT.